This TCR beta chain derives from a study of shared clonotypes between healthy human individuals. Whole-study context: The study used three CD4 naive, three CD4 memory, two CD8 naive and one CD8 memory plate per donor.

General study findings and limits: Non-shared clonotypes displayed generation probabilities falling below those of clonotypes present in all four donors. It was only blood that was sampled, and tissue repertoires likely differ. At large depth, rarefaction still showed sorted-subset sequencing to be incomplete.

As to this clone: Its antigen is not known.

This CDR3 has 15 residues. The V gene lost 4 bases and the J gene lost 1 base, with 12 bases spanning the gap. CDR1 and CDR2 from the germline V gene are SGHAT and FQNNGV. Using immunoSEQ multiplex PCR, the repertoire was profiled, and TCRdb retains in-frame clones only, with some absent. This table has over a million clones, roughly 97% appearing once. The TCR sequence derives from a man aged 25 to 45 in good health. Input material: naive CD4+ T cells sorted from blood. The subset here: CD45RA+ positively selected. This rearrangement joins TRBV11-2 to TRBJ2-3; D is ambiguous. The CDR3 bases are TGTGCCAGCAGCTCCCCCTTGCAGGGCACAGATACGCAGTATTTT. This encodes CASSSPLQGTDTQYF.